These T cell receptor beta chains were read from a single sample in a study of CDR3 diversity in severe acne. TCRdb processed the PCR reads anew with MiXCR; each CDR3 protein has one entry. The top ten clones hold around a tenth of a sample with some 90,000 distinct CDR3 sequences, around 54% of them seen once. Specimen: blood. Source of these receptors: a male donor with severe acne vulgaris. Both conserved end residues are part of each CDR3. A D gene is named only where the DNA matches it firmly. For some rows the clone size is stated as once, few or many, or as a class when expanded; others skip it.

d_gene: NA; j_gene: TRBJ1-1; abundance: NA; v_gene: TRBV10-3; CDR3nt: TGTGCCATCAGTGAGTTGGTAGACACTGAAGCTTTCTTT; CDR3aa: CAISELVDTEAFF
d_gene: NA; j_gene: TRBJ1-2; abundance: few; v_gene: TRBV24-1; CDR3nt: TGTGCCACCAATGACGGGACTAACTATGGCTACACCTTC; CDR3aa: CATNDGTNYGYTF
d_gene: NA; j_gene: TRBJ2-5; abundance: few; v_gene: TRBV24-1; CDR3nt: TGTGCCACCAGTGATGGCACCCTAGGGCACCAAGAGACCCAGTACTTC; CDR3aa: CATSDGTLGHQETQYF
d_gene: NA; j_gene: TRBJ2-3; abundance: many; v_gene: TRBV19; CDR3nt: TGTGCCAGTAGTATGAGACAGTACACAGATACGCAGTATTTT; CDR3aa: CASSMRQYTDTQYF
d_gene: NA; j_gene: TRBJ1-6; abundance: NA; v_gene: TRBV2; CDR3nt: TGTGCCAGCAGGGACACCCTAGGGAATTCACCCCTCCACTTT; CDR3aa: CASRDTLGNSPLHF
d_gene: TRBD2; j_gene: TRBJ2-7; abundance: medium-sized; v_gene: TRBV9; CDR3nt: TGTGCCAGCAGTAAGCGGGAGCATACAGGCGAGCAGTACTTC; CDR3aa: CASSKREHTGEQYF
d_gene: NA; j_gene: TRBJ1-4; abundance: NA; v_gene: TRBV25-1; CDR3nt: TGTGCCAGCAGTGCTTACCGGGACATCAATGAAAAACTGTTTTTT; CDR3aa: CASSAYRDINEKLFF
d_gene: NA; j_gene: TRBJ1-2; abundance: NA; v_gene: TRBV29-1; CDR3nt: TGCAGCGTTGATGCTAGCGGGGAGTCCGGCTACACCTTC; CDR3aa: CSVDASGESGYTF
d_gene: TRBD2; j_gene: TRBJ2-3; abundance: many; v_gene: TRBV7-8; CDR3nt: TGTGCCAGCAGCTTAGAAGGGACTAGCGGTGGAGGGTGGGATACGCAGTATTTT; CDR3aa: CASSLEGTSGGGWDTQYF
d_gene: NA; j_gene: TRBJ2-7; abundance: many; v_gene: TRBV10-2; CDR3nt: TGCGCCAGCAGCCTCAGGGGAACGGGGGAGCAGTACTTC; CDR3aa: CASSLRGTGEQYF
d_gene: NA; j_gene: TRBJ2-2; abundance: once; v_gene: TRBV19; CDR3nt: NA; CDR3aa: CASSQTHSNQPQHFGDGELFF
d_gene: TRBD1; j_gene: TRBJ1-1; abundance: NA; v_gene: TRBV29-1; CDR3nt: TGCAGCGTTGAGGGGGGATGGGGGACAGGGCGATCTGAAGCTTTCTTT; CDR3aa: CSVEGGWGTGRSEAFF
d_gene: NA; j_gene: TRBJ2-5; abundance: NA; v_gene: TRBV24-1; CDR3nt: TGTGCCACCAGTGATAGCAGGAAAGAGACCCAGTACTTC; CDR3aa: CATSDSRKETQYF
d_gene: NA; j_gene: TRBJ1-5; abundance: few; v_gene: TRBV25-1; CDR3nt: TGTGCCAGCAGTGATGGGGGTTTGAGCAATCAGCCCCAGCATTTT; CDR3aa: CASSDGGLSNQPQHF
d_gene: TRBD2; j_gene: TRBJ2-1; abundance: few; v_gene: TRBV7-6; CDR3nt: TGTGCCAGCAGCCCGGGGGGGACCTTGAGTGAGCAGTTCTTC; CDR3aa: CASSPGGTLSEQFF
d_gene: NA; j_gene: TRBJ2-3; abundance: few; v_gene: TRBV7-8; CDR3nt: TGTGCCAGCCCACCTGCTGGGCTTCAGAGCACAGATACGCAGTATTTT; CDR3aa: CASPPAGLQSTDTQYF
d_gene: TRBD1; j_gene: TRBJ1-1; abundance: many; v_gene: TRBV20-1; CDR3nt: TGCAGTGCTAGATCGGGGACAGGGGGAAACACTGAAGCTTTCTTT; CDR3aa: CSARSGTGGNTEAFF
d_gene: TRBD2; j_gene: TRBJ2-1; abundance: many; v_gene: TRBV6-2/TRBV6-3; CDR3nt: TGTGCCAGCAGTCCTGGACTAGCGGGAGTGCAGTTCTTC; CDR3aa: CASSPGLAGVQFF
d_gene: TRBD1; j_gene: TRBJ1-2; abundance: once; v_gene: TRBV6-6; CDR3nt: TGTGCCAGCAGTTATCCTAGCGGGACAGGAGTGATTCACTATGGCTACACCTTC; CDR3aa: CASSYPSGTGVIHYGYTF
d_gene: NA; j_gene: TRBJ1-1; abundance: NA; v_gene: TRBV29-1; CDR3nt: TGCAGCGGTGACCGGGGAATTACTGAAGCTTTCTTT; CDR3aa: CSGDRGITEAFF
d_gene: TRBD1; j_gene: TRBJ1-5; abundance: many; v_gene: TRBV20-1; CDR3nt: TGCAGTGCTAGTACTGGGACAGGGTTCAGTTATAGCAATCAGCCCCAGCATTTT; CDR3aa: CSASTGTGFSYSNQPQHF
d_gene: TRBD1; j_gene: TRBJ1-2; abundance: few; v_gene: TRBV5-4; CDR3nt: TGTGCCAGCAGCCAAGGACAGGGGTTAACCCAAGCGGGCTACACCTTC; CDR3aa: CASSQGQGLTQAGYTF
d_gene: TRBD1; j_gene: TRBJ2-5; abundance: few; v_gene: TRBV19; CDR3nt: TGTGCCAGTAGTACCGGGACAGGGGGCTCAGAGACCCAGTACTTC; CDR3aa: CASSTGTGGSETQYF
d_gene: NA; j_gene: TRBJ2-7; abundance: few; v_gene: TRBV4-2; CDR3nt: TGTGCCAGCAGCCAAGGTCTCTACGAGCAGTACTTC; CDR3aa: CASSQGLYEQYF
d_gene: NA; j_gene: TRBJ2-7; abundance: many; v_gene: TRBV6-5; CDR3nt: TGTGCCAGCAGTTACTCGAGGCCGGGCCGTTTCTACGAGCAGTACTTC; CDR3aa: CASSYSRPGRFYEQYF
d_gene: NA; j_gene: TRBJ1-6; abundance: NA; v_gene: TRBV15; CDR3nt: TGTGCCACCAGCAGAGCAGTAGGTTCACCCCTCCACTTT; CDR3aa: CATSRAVGSPLHF
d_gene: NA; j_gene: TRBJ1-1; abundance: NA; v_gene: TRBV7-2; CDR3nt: TGTGCCAGCAGCTTAGTGTCTGGCAACACTGAAGCTTTCTTT; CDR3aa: CASSLVSGNTEAFF
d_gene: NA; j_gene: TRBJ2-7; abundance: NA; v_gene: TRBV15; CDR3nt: TGTGCCACCAGCAGTAGGGTCTCGCTTGAGCAGTACTTC; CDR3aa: CATSSRVSLEQYF
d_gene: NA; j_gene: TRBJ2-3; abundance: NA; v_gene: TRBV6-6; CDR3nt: TGTGCCAGCAGGGCCCGACCCGTCACAGATACGCAGTATTTT; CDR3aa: CASRARPVTDTQYF
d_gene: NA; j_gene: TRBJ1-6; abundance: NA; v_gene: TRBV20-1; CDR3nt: TGCAGTTACTCAGCAGGGCCTAATTCACCCCTCCACTTT; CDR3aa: CSYSAGPNSPLHF
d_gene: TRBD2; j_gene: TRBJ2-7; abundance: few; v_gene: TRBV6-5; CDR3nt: TGTGCCAGCAGTTACCTCGGACTAGCGGGAGGGCCTAACTCCTACGAGCAGTACTTC; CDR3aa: CASSYLGLAGGPNSYEQYF
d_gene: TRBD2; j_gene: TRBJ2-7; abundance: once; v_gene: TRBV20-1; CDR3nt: TGCAGTGCGTTCGCTAGCGGGAGATCAGGGTCCAAGCAGTACTTC; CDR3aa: CSAFASGRSGSKQYF
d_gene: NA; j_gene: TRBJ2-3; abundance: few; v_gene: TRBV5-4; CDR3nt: TGTGCCAGCAGCTTGCTCAGGGGTATAATTCTTAGCACAGATACGCAGTATTTT; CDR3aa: CASSLLRGIILSTDTQYF
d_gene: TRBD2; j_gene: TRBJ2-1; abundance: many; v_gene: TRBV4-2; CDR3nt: TGTGCCAGCAGCCAAGTGGGGGAGGGCCTCGATGAGCAGTTCTTC; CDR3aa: CASSQVGEGLDEQFF
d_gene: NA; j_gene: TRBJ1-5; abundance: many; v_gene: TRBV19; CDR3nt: TGTTACTCTTCAGGCCACCTCAATCAGCCCCAGCATTTT; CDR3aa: CYSSGHLNQPQHF